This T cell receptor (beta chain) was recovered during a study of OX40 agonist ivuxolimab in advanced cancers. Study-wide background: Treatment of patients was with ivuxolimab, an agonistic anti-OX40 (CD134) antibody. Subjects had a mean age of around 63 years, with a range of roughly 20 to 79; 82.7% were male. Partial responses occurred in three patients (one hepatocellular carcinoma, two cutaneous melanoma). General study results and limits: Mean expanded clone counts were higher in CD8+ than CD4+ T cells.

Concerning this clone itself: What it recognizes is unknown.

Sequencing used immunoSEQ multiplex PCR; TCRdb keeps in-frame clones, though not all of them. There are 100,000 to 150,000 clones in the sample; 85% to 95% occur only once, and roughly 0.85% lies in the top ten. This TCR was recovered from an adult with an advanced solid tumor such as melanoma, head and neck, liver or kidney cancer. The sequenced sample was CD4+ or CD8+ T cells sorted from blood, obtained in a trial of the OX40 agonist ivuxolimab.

The DNA of the CDR3 is TGTGCCAGCAGTGGCCCCGGGGCCTCAGGTCAGCCCCAGCATTTT. Its translation is CASSGPGASGQPQHF. The chain is built from TRBV25-1 and TRBJ1-5; possible D gene TRBD1, 5 bases. This CDR3 comprises 15 residues. Trimming removed 4 bases from V and 6 bases from J, with 16 bases in between. Germline CDR1 reads MGHDK; CDR2 reads SYGVNS.